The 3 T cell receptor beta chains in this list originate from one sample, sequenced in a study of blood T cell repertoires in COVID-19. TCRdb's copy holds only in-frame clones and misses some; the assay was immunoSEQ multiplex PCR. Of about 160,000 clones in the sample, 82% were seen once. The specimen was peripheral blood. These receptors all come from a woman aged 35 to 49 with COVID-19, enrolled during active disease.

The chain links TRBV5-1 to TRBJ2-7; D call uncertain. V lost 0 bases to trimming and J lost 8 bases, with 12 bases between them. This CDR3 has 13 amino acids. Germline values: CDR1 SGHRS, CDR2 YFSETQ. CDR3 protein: CASSLDSSPKQYF. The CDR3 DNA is TGCGCCAGCAGCTTGGATAGTTCCCCCAAGCAGTACTTC.

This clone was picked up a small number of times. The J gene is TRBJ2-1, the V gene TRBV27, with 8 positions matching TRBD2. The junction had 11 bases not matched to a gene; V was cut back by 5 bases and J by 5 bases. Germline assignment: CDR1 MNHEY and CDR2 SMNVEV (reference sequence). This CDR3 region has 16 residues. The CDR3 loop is CASSPDGSGINNEQFF. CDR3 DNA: TGTGCCAGCAGTCCCGATGGTAGCGGGATCAACAATGAGCAGTTCTTC.

The CDR3 DNA sequence: TGCAGCGTAGTTGGCGGGGGGGCTAAGACCCAGTACTTC. As protein: CSVVGGGAKTQYF. The chain has TRBV29-1 and TRBJ2-5, with 9 bases that match TRBD2. V trimming: 6 bases; J trimming: 6 bases; junction bases outside the gene matches: 8. The CDR3 has 13 amino acids. Germline CDR1 SQVTM, CDR2 ANQGSEA.